This T cell receptor (beta chain) was sequenced in a study of cytomegalovirus exposure and HLA in healthy donors (dated by TCRdb to 2016 to 2017). Background for the entire study: An earlier analysis of approximately 550 of the donors reported roughly 270 Gb of sequence data and roughly 110 million unique TCR beta sequences from about 179 million T cells. An early release that covered more than 550 HLA-typed donors contained approximately 300 gigabases of sequencing data and 65 million to 100 million unique TCR sequences. Among the approximately 400 genotyped donors, approximately 76% belonged to the genetic ancestry cluster associated with self-reported Caucasian donors. The study aimed to test whether signatures of past pathogen exposure could be identified by cataloging public T cell receptors. The study used immunosequencing to profile the T cell repertoires of 666 subjects and linked those repertoires to cytomegalovirus serostatus. Along with the approximately 700-subject first cohort, a separate validation cohort of some 130 different subjects was used. The study combined high-throughput TCR immunosequencing, statistical association of individual TCRs with disease status, and machine learning to predict cytomegalovirus infection status. A later analysis re-examined previously published TCR beta repertoires from 500 to 700 donors and added high-resolution HLA genotyping to investigate patterns of TCR occurrence. Rather than drawing on any new phenotypic data, the later analysis identified candidate immune exposures from TCR beta sequences and the way those sequences occurred across donors. An earlier analysis of 500 to 750 of the donors applied high-throughput TCR beta sequencing to assess whether each TCR beta V gene segment acted as functional or pseudogenic. Alongside the repertoire data, information on donor age, sex, ethnicity and CMV serostatus was compiled. A later genetic analysis took genome-wide SNP genotypes for about 65% of the 666 donors and used that subset as a discovery cohort. Every repertoire in the discovery cohort had been generated on one and the same sequencing platform. HLA typing covered class I and class II loci at four-digit resolution. The number of typed donors differed by locus: about 620-640 for A, B, C, DRB1 and DQB1; 500 to 550 for DQA1; fewer than 610 for DPA1; and approximately 450 for DPB1. A handful of DR-DQ haplotypes were handled as single units for association and clustering because linkage in the cohort was strong. Across some 400 genotyped donors of the cohort, an average of about 240,000 unique TCR beta nucleotide sequences per donor were sequenced, and approximately 19% of those sequences were non-productive. The paper as a whole reports these results and caveats: According to a later genetic analysis, donors in an Asian-associated ancestry cluster had fewer N-insertions in productive TCRs than the roughly 670-donor mean. Several of the top co-occurrence clusters appeared to be linked to parvovirus B19, influenza, CMV and Epstein-Barr virus, according to a later analysis. Because HLA typing was missing for some donors at each locus, association tests included only the typed subset. The earlier analysis of nearly 600 of the donors excluded around 17 rarely observed V segments, including chromosome 9 orphons, because counts were too low. A few of the identified cytomegalovirus-associated TCR beta chains were confirmed in vitro to be specific for cytomegalovirus antigens. Correlated functional status among segregating V segments might be attributable to linkage disequilibrium, but an unknown experimental factor could not be ruled out. A further reported finding was that TCR beta sequences accurately predicted the HLA-A and HLA-B alleles for most subjects in the first cohort. An association between a missense DCLRE1C variant and V-gene and J-gene trimming of TCR beta chains was found in a later genetic analysis and replicated in an independent cohort. In this cohort, only TCR beta chains were sequenced, and detectable features were limited by the absence of alpha or paired-chain data. A cluster of highly shared sequence variants was judged likely to be a technical artifact of the sequencing pipeline. In a later analysis, most CMV-associated TCR beta chains were found to appear HLA-restricted, with HLA associations seemingly driven largely by CMV exposure. The only immune exposure information available for the cohort was CMV serostatus. In a later analysis, TCR association rates were found to vary across HLA loci, with the most associated TCRs seen for DRB1 alleles and the fewest for HLA-C alleles. When HLA alleles, especially DR and DQ, strongly co-occurred, TCR associations were difficult to assign to individual alleles. An earlier analysis of several hundred of the donors showed that most TCR beta V segments appeared in productive rearrangements either about 90% or about 30% of the time, which broadly matched IMGT annotations. The study gave a list of under 200 TCR beta chains associated with cytomegalovirus. The presence/absence analyses assumed that sequencing depth was roughly uniform across donors, and that assumption may not be true. Most TCR sequences were observed very rarely across donors, whereas some public TCRs were present in many individuals. The classifier was reported to diagnose cytomegalovirus status with high specificity and sensitivity in both the original cohort and the validation cohort. According to the authors, the approach could potentially be generalized to other disease states and immunological phenotypes. At a false discovery rate of 0.05, a later analysis linked 16,000 or so TCR beta sequences to specific HLA alleles. Some IMGT-functional V segments, including TRBV6-2 and TRBV6-3, could not be told apart with the 87-base-pair reads, so those segments were excluded. In a later analysis, HLA-associated TCR beta chains were found to be more clonally expanded and to have lower generation probabilities than equally common non-associated chains.

The cohort comprised 670 or so healthy bone marrow donors. Cohort members were all nominally healthy when sampled, although unrecorded immune exposures were likely present. The donor tested CMV seronegative, placing the donor among the approximately 360 seronegative members of the cohort. Each donor provided a peripheral blood sample, and peripheral blood mononuclear cells were used for TCR beta sequencing. The Qiagen DNeasy Blood Extraction Kit was used to extract genomic DNA from the blood cell samples. This clone was counted a single time. Its antigen has not been determined. Base quality data are lacking; no much larger clone is found one base away. V lost 0 bases and J lost 3 bases, and the count of bases not matched to a germline gene is 2. Via the germline V gene, CDR1 is SGHAT and CDR2 FQNNGV. There are 15 amino acids in the CDR3, from cysteine to phenylalanine inclusive. Just the 45-base CDR3 DNA is kept, in frame starting at base 1.

Library construction relied on the immunoSEQ multiplex PCR assay. A mixture of 60 forward primers for TCR Vbeta segments and 13 reverse primers for TCR Jbeta segments was used in the multiplex PCR. The CDR3 region of rearranged TCR beta genes was amplified from genomic DNA with a multiplex PCR assay. The Illumina HiSeq System was used to sequence the amplified TCR beta libraries as 87-base-pair reads. Turning to the authors' computational methods: A later analysis tallied roughly 78 million unique TCR beta chains across the 700 or so repertoires, and around 10 million of those chains were shared by two or more donors. A nearest-neighbor algorithm error-corrected the raw reads and collapsed the reads into unique sequences, merging closely related sequences to remove PCR and sequencing errors. To assign V, D and J gene segments, CDR3 sequences were aligned to IMGT reference sequences. For a sequence to be retained, a match of at least six nucleotides to both a V gene segment and a J gene segment was required. A rearrangement counted as productive if the CDR3 had no stop codons and remained in frame with V and J, and every other rearrangement counted as non-productive. Following IMGT convention, CDR3 was defined as the stretch from the second conserved V-encoded cysteine to the conserved J-encoded phenylalanine. In an earlier analysis of more than 550 of the donors, sequences lacking an unambiguous match to a single V gene segment were excluded. An earlier analysis of fewer than 750 of the donors called V segments functional above 56.7% productive rearrangements and segregating when the between-donor standard deviation exceeded 5%. A statistical classification framework was developed to diagnose cytomegalovirus status using the catalog of TCR beta chain sequences. A later analysis assigned V and J genes by comparing TCR nucleotide sequences with IMGT/GENE-DB human TR gene sequences. A later analysis assigned CDR3 sequences and most-parsimonious VDJ recombination scenarios with the TCRdist pipeline. In a later analysis, each TCR beta chain was defined by its CDR3 amino acid sequence together with its V-gene family, and reads lacking a unique V-gene family were excluded. As a way to deal with suspected cross-contamination and a sequencing artifact, a later analysis dropped roughly 620 nucleotide sequences that were highly shared and had low generation probability. A later analysis calculated a clonal expansion index for each public chain from normalized within-repertoire ranks of inferred template counts. In a later analysis, generation probabilities were computed using a VDJ recombination model fitted to out-of-frame rearrangements, and the results were checked against IGoR. A later analysis scored TCR-TCR, TCR-HLA and TCR-CMV co-occurrence with hypergeometric tests, applying a repertoire-size bias correction to TCR pairs. To estimate false discovery rates, a later analysis permuted the HLA or CMV assignments 20 times. In a later analysis, co-occurring TCRs were grouped with DBSCAN, and TCRdist sequence similarity was added when clustering was performed within HLA-allele-positive subsets. For co-occurrence clustering, repertoires with fewer than 30,000 or more than 120,000 public chains were excluded, along with roughly 5 repertoires with anomalous nucleotide sharing. In its TCRdb copy, this immuneACCESS table keeps in-frame sequences only and misses some clones. Where compared with another copy, unresolved V genes explain less than half of these, and the others have no known cause. From that table come the V and J calls and clone size; the DNA was used to work out D and trimming. The sample contains roughly 190,000 clones, over 75% of them found a single time. Approximately 1.8% of the sample rests with the top ten.

Source material: PBMCs. This clonotype was sampled from a young man in good health and CMV-seronegative. The chain employs TRBV11-2 and TRBJ2-7; TRBD2 aligns with 10 central bases. The DNA sequence is as follows: TGTGCCAGCAGCTTAGAAGGGACTAGCGTCTACGAGCAGTACTTC. Translated, this gives CASSLEGTSVYEQYF.